This is a list of T cell receptor beta chains from one sample in a study of blood T cells in healthy people across ages. TCRdb analysed the 5' RACE reads with MiXCR anew, one entry per CDR3 protein. This table holds some 920,000 distinct CDR3 sequences, roughly half found once. Source material: blood. All receptors come from a woman aged 55-69 years in good health. The CDR3 runs from the conserved cysteine through the conserved F or W. D genes are given only for firm matches. Clone size is stated in some rows and not others, as once, few, many or a class when expanded.

j_call d_call v_call clone_size cdr3_aa cdr3_nt
TRBJ2-3 TRBD1 TRBV5-1 once CASFPGQTTDTQYF TGCGCCAGCTTCCCGGGACAGACCACAGATACGCAGTATTTT
TRBJ2-1 NA TRBV20-1 NA CSAPRWGYNEQFF TGCAGTGCTCCACGCTGGGGGTACAATGAGCAGTTCTTC
TRBJ2-1 NA TRBV7-2 NA CASSSPGQYNNEQFF TGTGCCAGCAGCTCTCCCGGACAGTACAACAATGAGCAGTTCTTC
TRBJ2-1 NA TRBV7-3 few CASSPALATNEQFF TGTGCCAGCAGCCCCGCCCTTGCTACCAATGAGCAGTTCTTC
TRBJ1-1 NA TRBV7-8 NA CASSLERRNTEAFF TGTGCCAGCAGCTTAGAACGCCGGAACACTGAAGCTTTCTTT
TRBJ2-5 TRBD1 TRBV20-1 once CSATEWTGIGETQYF TGCAGTGCTACAGAATGGACAGGGATAGGGGAGACCCAGTACTTC
TRBJ2-3 TRBD2 TRBV6-1 NA CASSEGGLVPYF TGTGCCAGCAGTGAAGGGGGACTAGTCCCGTATTTT
TRBJ2-7 TRBD1 TRBV9 NA CASSVGTGYSYEQYF TGTGCCAGCAGCGTAGGGACAGGTTATTCCTACGAGCAGTACTTC
TRBJ2-1 TRBD2 TRBV30 NA CAWESGLADNEQFF TGTGCCTGGGAATCGGGACTAGCGGACAATGAGCAGTTCTTC
TRBJ2-3 TRBD2 TRBV7-2 few CASSLKPLAGATDTQYF TGTGCCAGCAGCCTGAAACCACTAGCGGGAGCAACAGATACGCAGTATTTT
TRBJ2-1 TRBD2 TRBV4-1 NA CASSQGQGGINEQFF TGCGCCAGCAGCCAAGGCCAGGGAGGGATTAATGAGCAGTTCTTC
TRBJ2-5 NA TRBV29-1 NA CSVEYQGSEYF TGCAGCGTTGAATATCAGGGTAGCGAGTACTTC
TRBJ2-7 NA TRBV20-1 NA CSATLQGHYEQYF TGCAGTGCTACTTTACAGGGACACTACGAGCAGTACTTC
TRBJ2-7 NA TRBV7-2 NA CASRTGSEQYF TGTGCCAGTCGAACCGGGTCCGAGCAGTACTTC
TRBJ2-1 NA TRBV5-4 NA CASSLGLNGNEQFF TGTGCCAGCAGCTTGGGGCTGAACGGCAATGAGCAGTTCTTC
TRBJ1-1 NA TRBV28 NA CASRHQGPPEAFF TGTGCCAGTAGACATCAGGGTCCCCCTGAAGCTTTCTTT
TRBJ2-5 NA TRBV20-1 few CSARKSGWETQYF TGCAGTGCTAGAAAAAGCGGGTGGGAGACCCAGTACTTC
TRBJ2-5 TRBD1 TRBV7-9 NA CASSLWRQGVGETQYF TGTGCCAGCAGCTTGTGGAGACAGGGAGTCGGAGAGACCCAGTACTTC
TRBJ2-1 NA TRBV29-1 NA CSVEGGVNEQFF TGCAGCGTCGAAGGGGGGGTCAATGAGCAGTTCTTC
TRBJ2-1 NA TRBV7-9 NA CTSSSLAGSSYNEQFF TGTACCAGCAGCTCCCTCGCGGGTAGCTCCTACAATGAGCAGTTCTTC